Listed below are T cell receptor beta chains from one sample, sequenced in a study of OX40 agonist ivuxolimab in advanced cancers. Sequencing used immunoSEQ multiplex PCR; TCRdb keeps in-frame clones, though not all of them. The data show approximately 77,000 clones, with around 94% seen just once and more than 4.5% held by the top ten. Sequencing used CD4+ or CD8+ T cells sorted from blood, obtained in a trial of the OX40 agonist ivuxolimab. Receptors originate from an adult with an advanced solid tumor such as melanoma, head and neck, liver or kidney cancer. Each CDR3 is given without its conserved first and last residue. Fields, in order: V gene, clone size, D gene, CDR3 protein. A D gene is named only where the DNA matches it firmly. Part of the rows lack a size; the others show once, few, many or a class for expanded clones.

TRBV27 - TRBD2 ASSSPTSSLGEQF
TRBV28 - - ASSRGETQY
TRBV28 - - ASSYGLAGSQETQY
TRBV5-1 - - ASSRQGETQY
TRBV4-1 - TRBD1 ASRTQGLSYNEQF
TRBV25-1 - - ASSELGGTKNIQY
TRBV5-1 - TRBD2 ASSPGGSSYEQY
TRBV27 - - ASRGTGANVLT
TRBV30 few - AWRGNSNQPQH
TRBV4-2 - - ASSQDTRPLEQF
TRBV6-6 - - ASTTPGGLGTEAF
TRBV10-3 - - AISESTRGNQPQH
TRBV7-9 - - ASSFGGNQPQH
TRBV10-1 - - ASSYDGEGSANYGYT
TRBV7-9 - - ASSLRASSYNEQF
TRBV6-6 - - ASSYSSGGVGYGYT
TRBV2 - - ASSPDRGVSSNQPQH
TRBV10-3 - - AISDTASSADTQY
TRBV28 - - AGTKRRGTEAF
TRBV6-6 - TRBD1 ASSPTGQETQY
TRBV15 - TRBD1 ATSDRGTNEKLF
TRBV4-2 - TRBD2 ASSPLAGGPETQY
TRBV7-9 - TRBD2 ASSQNLAGANTGELF
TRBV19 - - ASTGSGTDTQY
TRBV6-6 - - ASSRHRQAPDTQY
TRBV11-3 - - ASSLDYGVQY
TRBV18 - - ASSPGFGSSYEQY
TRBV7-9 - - ASSPDTDTQY